Shown below are 21 T cell receptor beta chains from a single sample sequenced in a study of early T cells in non-severe SARS-CoV-2 infection. Via MiXCR, TCRdb re-called the 5' RACE reads, giving one row per CDR3 protein. This sample yields 45,000 to 55,000 distinct CDR3 sequences, of which roughly 6.2% are seen a single time; 3.9% belongs to the top ten. Sequencing was performed on whole blood. Receptors were obtained from an adult who was a healthcare worker with PCR-confirmed SARS-CoV-2 infection or an uninfected control (not recorded which).

V gene TRBV12-3 or TRBV12-4 combines with J gene TRBJ2-7; no clear D gene. This CDR3 comprises 14 residues. The ends were cut back, 4 bases at V and 0 bases at J, with 10 bases in the middle. The CDR3 spells CASSSPLSSYEQYF. CDR3 nucleotides: TGTGCCAGCAGTTCCCCCCTTAGCTCCTACGAGCAGTACTTC.

This clonotype occurred many times. The rearrangement uses TRBV24-1 and TRBJ2-5, with D uncertain. V shed 0 bases and J shed 4 bases, with 2 bases lying between them. Germline V lookup: CDR1 KGHDR, CDR2 SFDVKD. The CDR3 has 12 amino acids. This CDR3 reads CATSDLGETQYF. CDR3 DNA sequence: TGTGCCACCAGTGATTTGGGAGAGACCCAGTACTTC.

The table lists this clonotype with many counts. V and J are TRBV5-1 and TRBJ1-4; D unclear. The CDR3 contains 14 residues. In germline, CDR1 is SGHRS, CDR2 YFSETQ. Trimming took 1 base from V and 8 from J, leaving 12 bases between them. The CDR3 bases are TGCGCCAGCAGCTTGAATGACCTAAAAGAAAAACTGTTTTTT. This encodes CASSLNDLKEKLFF.

In this sample, this clonotype turned up many times. The CDR3 sequence is CASNPASGGTDTQYF. The CDR3 bases are TGTGCCAGCAACCCGGCTAGCGGGGGCACAGATACGCAGTATTTT. The V call is TRBV6-2 or TRBV6-3, the J call TRBJ2-3; 9 nucleotides align to TRBD2. V trimming: 7 bases; J trimming: 1 base; junction bases outside the gene matches: 6. This CDR3 spans 15 amino acids. Germline V gene data show CDR1 as MNHEY and CDR2 as SVGEGT.

The V call is TRBV30, the J call TRBJ1-1; the D gene is possibly TRBD1 (5 bases). Between the trimmed V and J ends, which lost 2 bases and 4 bases, there was a span of 8 bases. The CDR3 is 12 amino acids. In germline, CDR1 is GTSNPN, CDR2 SVGIG (reference sequence). The CDR3 DNA reads as TGTGCCTGGAGTTCTGGGGGCACTGAAGCTTTCTTT. Encoded protein: CAWSSGGTEAFF. The full variable domain, with the rest looked up from reference TRBV30 and TRBJ1-1, is SQTIHQWPATLVQPVGSPLSLECTVEGTSNPNLYWYRQAAGRGLQLLFYSVGIGQISSEVPQNLSASRPQDRQFILSSKKLLLSDSGFYLCAWSSGGTEAFFGQGTRLTVV.

This clonotype was recorded at least ten times. The chain links TRBV4-1 to TRBJ1-6; no clear D gene. V lost 0 bases and J lost 9, with 12 bases in between. Germline V gene lookup returns CDR1 MGHRA and CDR2 YSYEKL. There are 15 residues in the CDR3. The CDR3 region has the DNA TGCGCCAGCAGCCAAGAGGGCACCGTACGTTCACCCCTCCACTTT. Protein sequence: CASSQEGTVRSPLHF.

The gene calls are TRBV20-1 and TRBJ2-3; D may be TRBD2 (5 bases). Trimming stripped 0 bases from V and 2 bases from J, with 12 bases between. Per the germline V gene, CDR1 is DFQATT and CDR2 is SNEGSKA (reference sequence). The CDR3 sequence is 15 residues long. This chain's CDR3 is CSARDVDLYTDTQYF. Written as DNA, the CDR3 is TGCAGTGCTAGAGATGTGGACTTATACACAGATACGCAGTATTTT.

This clonotype was observed at least ten times. J is TRBJ2-2 and V is TRBV7-9; no firm D call. The germline V gene has CDR1 SEHNR and CDR2 FQNEAQ (reference sequence). The ends were cut back, 5 bases at V and 2 bases at J, with 6 bases in the middle. The CDR3 is 13 residues long. CDR3 protein: CASSRPNTGELFF. In DNA form, the CDR3 reads TGTGCCAGCAGCCGTCCTAACACCGGGGAGCTGTTTTTT.

The chain carries TRBV11-2 and TRBJ2-5; TRBD2 matches at 11 bases. Looked up from germline, CDR1 is SGHAT and CDR2 is FQNNGV. The CDR3 is made up of 14 amino acids. V shed 5 bases, J shed 5 bases, and the junction held 4 bases outside the gene matches. Here the CDR3 DNA reads TGTGCCAGCAGCCCAACTAGCGGGGGCGAGACCCAGTACTTC. Translated: CASSPTSGGETQYF.

This clonotype has ten or more counts. This rearrangement joins TRBV10-3 to TRBJ2-7; weak D call: TRBD2 (6 bases). V lost 11 bases and J lost 5, with 22 bases in between. The CDR3 runs to 14 residues. Germline values: CDR1 ENHRY, CDR2 SYGVKD. The chain's CDR3 is CASWGGLAGHEQYF. CDR3 nucleotides: TGTGCCTCCTGGGGAGGCCTAGCTGGCCACGAGCAGTACTTC.

Note on this clonotype: A much bigger clone sits one base away, suggesting this may be a read error. The conserved phenylalanine or tryptophan normally closing the CDR3 is absent here, so this likely arose from a read error. The V call is TRBV5-6, the J call TRBJ2-3; TRBD2 matches at 11 bases. Germline CDR1 and CDR2: SGHDT and YYEEEE. After removal of 3 bases from V and 4 bases from J, the junction contained 4 bases not matched to a gene. This CDR3 region has 15 residues. CDR3 sequence (DNA): TGTGCCAGCAGCTACATAGCGGGGGGGCCAGATACGCAGTATCTT. Translating gives CASSYIAGGPDTQYL.

The table lists this clonotype with many counts. The V and J genes are TRBV2 and TRBJ1-1; unclear D gene. The V gene's germline CDR1 is SNHLY and CDR2 FYNNEI. The germline V and J ends were trimmed by 6 bases and 1 base, with 9 bases remaining between them. This CDR3 comprises 13 residues. The CDR3, as DNA: TGTGCCAGCAGGGTCGACGGGAACACTGAAGCTTTCTTT. Its translation: CASRVDGNTEAFF.

There are many counts of this clonotype. The rearrangement uses TRBV28 and TRBJ2-7; D is ambiguous. The CDR3 length is 14 residues. Trimming left V 5 bases short and J 4 bases short, with 15 bases between. Germline V CDR1 and CDR2: MDHEN, SYDVKM. Here the CDR3 reads CASSPMDEIYEQYF. Written as DNA, the CDR3 is TGTGCCAGCAGTCCCATGGACGAGATATACGAGCAGTACTTC.

This clonotype was counted only a few times. The chain joins TRBV6-2 or TRBV6-3 to TRBJ1-1, with a possible D match to TRBD1 (6 bases). V lost 6 bases and J lost 3, with 17 bases in between. The germline V gene encodes CDR1 MNHEY and CDR2 SVGEGT. The CDR3 extends over 15 amino acids. In DNA, the CDR3 is TGTGCCAGCAGCGGGGGGGCAGCAGCGGACACTGAAGCTTTCTTT. Translating gives CASSGGAAADTEAFF.

With regard to this clonotype: A read error may explain this, as a much larger clone is one base away. The gene calls are TRBV20-1 and TRBJ2-3; perhaps TRBD1 as D (7 bases). The CDR3 runs to 17 residues. Germline CDR1 DFQATT, CDR2 SNEGSKA (reference sequence). The CDR3, as DNA: TGCGGTGCTAGAGATCTACTTCGGAGGGGGCGCACAGATACGCAGTATTTT. This sequence encodes CGARDLLRRGRTDTQYF.

Only a few counts were recorded for this clonotype. The chain has TRBV30 and TRBJ2-1; 11 bases agree with TRBD2. Per germline, CDR1 GTSNPN and CDR2 SVGIG (reference sequence). The CDR3 totals 14 residues. Trimming cost V 5 bases and J 5 bases; bases outside gene matches: 5. CDR3 coding DNA: TGTGCCTGGGGGGGGACTAGCGGAAACAATGAGCAGTTCTTC. Its translation is CAWGGTSGNNEQFF.

The table lists this clonotype with many counts. The gene calls are TRBV9 and TRBJ1-6; D is uncertain. Trimming stripped 2 bases from V and 5 bases from J, with 8 bases between. The CDR3 is 14 amino acids. Looked up from germline, CDR1 is SGDLS and CDR2 is YYNGEE. The CDR3 DNA reads as TGTGCCAGCAGCGTGACGGTTAATAATTCACCCCTCCACTTT. This sequence encodes CASSVTVNNSPLHF.

Ten or more counts support this clonotype. This chain links TRBV12-3 or TRBV12-4 with TRBJ2-7; 9 nucleotides line up with TRBD2. The CDR3 totals 15 residues. The V gene end was trimmed by 4 bases and the J gene end by 2 bases; junction bases not matched to a gene: 6. The CDR3 sequence is CASSYLAGDTYEQYF. DNA of the CDR3: TGTGCCAGCAGTTATTTAGCGGGGGATACCTACGAGCAGTACTTC.

This clonotype was found many times. This CDR3 reads CASSLAGRPDTQYF. Here the CDR3 DNA reads TGTGCCAGCAGCTTGGCAGGGAGACCAGATACGCAGTATTTT. The rearrangement joins TRBV5-6 to TRBJ2-3, with D tentatively TRBD1 or TRBD2 (5 bases each). V lost 0 bases to trimming and J lost 4 bases, with 9 bases between them. Germline V gene lookup returns CDR1 SGHDT and CDR2 YYEEEE. The CDR3 consists of 14 residues.

This clonotype was seen ten or more times. V gene TRBV12-3 or TRBV12-4 combines with J gene TRBJ2-1, with no clear D. V lost 3 bases and J 8 bases, leaving 8 bases between the germline ends. The CDR3 runs 12 residues. The CDR3 nucleotides are TGTGCCAGCAGTTTCGACCATCATGAGCAGTTCTTC. Protein: CASSFDHHEQFF.

The genes are TRBV4-3 and TRBJ1-2; weak D call: TRBD1 (6 bases). Germline V gene lookup returns CDR1 LGHNA and CDR2 YSLEER. The CDR3 sequence is 12 residues long. The V gene lost 1 base and the J gene lost 10 bases, with 10 bases spanning the gap. The CDR3: CASSQVQGDYTF. CDR3 in DNA: TGCGCCAGCAGCCAAGTACAGGGAGACTACACCTTC.